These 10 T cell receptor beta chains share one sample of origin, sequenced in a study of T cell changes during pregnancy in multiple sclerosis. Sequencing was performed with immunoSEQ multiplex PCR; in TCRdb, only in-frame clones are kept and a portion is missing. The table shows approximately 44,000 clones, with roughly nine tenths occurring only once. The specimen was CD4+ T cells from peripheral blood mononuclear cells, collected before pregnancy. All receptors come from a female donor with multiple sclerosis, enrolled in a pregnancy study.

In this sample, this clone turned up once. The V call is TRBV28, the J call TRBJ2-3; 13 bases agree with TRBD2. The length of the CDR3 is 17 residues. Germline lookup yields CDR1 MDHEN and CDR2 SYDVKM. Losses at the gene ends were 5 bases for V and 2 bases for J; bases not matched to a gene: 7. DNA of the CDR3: TGTGCCAGCAGTCCGCGACTAGCGGGGGGATCCACAGATACGCAGTATTTT. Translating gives CASSPRLAGGSTDTQYF.

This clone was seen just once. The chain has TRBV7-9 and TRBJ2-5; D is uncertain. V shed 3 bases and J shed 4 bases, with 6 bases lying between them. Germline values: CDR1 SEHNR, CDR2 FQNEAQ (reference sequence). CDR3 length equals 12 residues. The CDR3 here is CASSLSGETQYF. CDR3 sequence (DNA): TGTGCCAGCAGCTTGAGTGGAGAGACCCAGTACTTC.

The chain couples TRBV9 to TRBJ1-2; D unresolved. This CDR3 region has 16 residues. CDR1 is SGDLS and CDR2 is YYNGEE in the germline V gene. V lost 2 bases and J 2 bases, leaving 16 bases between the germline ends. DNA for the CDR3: TGTGCCAGCAGCGTTAAAGCGAGCGGAGGGAACTATGGCTACACCTTC. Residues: CASSVKASGGNYGYTF.

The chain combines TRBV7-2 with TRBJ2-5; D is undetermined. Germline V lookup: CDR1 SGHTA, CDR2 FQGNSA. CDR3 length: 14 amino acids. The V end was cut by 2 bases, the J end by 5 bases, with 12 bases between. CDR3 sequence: CASSLKLAGETQYF. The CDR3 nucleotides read TGTGCCAGCAGCTTAAAGTTAGCCGGGGAGACCCAGTACTTC.

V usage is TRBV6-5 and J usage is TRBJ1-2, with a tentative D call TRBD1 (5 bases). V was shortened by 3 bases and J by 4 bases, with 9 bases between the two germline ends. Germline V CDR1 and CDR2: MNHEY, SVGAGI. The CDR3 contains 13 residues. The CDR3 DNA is TGTGCCAGCAGTTATCGGCAGGGCTATGGCTACACCTTC. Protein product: CASSYRQGYGYTF.

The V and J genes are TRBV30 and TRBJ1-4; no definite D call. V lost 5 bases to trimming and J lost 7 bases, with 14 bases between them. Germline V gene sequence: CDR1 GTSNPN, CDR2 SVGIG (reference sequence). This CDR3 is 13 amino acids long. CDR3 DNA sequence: TGTGCCTGGGTGGGCAGGTTCTCTGAAAAACTGTTTTTT. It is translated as CAWVGRFSEKLFF.

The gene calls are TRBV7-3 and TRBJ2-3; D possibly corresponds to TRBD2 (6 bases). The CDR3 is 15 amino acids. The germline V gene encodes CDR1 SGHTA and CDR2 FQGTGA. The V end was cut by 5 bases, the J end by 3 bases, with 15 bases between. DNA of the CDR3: TGTGCCAGCAGCCTAGGCCACGGGAGTACAGATACGCAGTATTTT. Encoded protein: CASSLGHGSTDTQYF.

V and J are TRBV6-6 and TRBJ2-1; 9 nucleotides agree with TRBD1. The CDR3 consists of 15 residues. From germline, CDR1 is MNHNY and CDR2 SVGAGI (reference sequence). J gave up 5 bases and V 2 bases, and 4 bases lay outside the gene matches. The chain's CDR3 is CASSYPGQGNNEQFF. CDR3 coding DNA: TGTGCCAGCAGTTACCCGGGACAGGGAAACAATGAGCAGTTCTTC.

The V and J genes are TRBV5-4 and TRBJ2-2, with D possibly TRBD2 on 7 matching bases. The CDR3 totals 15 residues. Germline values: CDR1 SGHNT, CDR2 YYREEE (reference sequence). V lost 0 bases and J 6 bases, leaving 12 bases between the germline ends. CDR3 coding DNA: TGTGCCAGCAGCTTGGCGGGGGGCAGGGCCGGGGAGCTGTTTTTT. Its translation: CASSLAGGRAGELFF.

For the CDR3, the DNA is TGTGCCAGCAGCAAGGACAGGGGGTTTGAAAAACTGTTTTTT. It codes for CASSKDRGFEKLFF. The chain is built from TRBV5-8 and TRBJ1-4; 10 positions agree with TRBD1. The CDR3 covers 14 residues. Germline CDR1 reads SGHTS; CDR2 reads YDEGEE. Trimming at V came to 4 bases and at J to 7 bases, leaving 4 bases not matched to a gene.